Presented here are 18 T cell receptor beta chains from one specimen sequenced in a study of blood T cell repertoires in COVID-19. Only in-frame clones appear in the TCRdb table, and some are missing; sequencing was by immunoSEQ multiplex PCR. Of approximately 180,000 clones in the sample, about 85% were seen once. The sequencing input was peripheral blood. The origin of the receptors is a woman aged 80 or over with acute or convalescent COVID-19.

V is TRBV11-2 and J is TRBJ1-1; 9 bases agree with TRBD1. The length of the CDR3 is 15 residues. From germline, CDR1 is SGHAT and CDR2 FQNNGV. The ends lost 5 bases at V and 2 bases at J; junction bases unmatched: 6. The CDR3 reads CASSGVDRGNTEAFF. DNA for the CDR3: TGTGCCAGCAGCGGGGTGGACAGGGGTAACACTGAAGCTTTCTTT. Supplemented by reference TRBV11-2 and TRBJ1-1, the full variable domain reads EAGVAQSPRYKIIEKRQSVAFWCNPISGHATLYWYQQILGQGPKLLIQFQNNGVVDDSQLPKDRFSAERLKGVDSTLKIQPAKLEDSAVYLCASSGVDRGNTEAFFGQGTRLTVV.

In its sample, this clone was seen once. The chain employs TRBV4-3 and TRBJ2-7; D is possibly TRBD2 (6 bases). The germline gives CDR1 LGHNA, CDR2 YSLEER. The CDR3 loop spans 16 amino acids. V was pared by 1 base and J by 3 bases, with 16 bases between. The CDR3 is CASSQAARGNFYEQYF. For the CDR3, the DNA is TGCGCCAGCAGCCAAGCGGCACGGGGGAATTTCTACGAGCAGTACTTC.

The chain links TRBV6-5 to TRBJ1-4; 7 bases agree with TRBD1. Germline V CDR1 and CDR2: MNHEY, SVGAGI. The CDR3 length is 15 residues. V shed 2 bases and J 8 bases; nucleotides not matched to a gene: 8. Here the CDR3 reads CASSYRQGRGEKLFF. The CDR3 nucleotides read TGTGCCAGCAGTTACAGACAGGGACGCGGGGAAAAACTGTTTTTT.

This clone was seen only a few times. This chain connects TRBV9 to TRBJ1-3, with unresolved D. From germline, CDR1 is SGDLS and CDR2 YYNGEE. The CDR3 loop spans 15 amino acids. The V and J ends lost 0 bases and 4 bases respectively, with 11 bases between them. The CDR3 DNA follows: TGTGCCAGCAGCGTAGGTTGGGCTTCGGGAAACACCATATATTTT. Translating it yields CASSVGWASGNTIYF.

This chain joins TRBV5-1 and TRBJ2-1; D is perhaps TRBD2 (6 bases). Per the germline V gene, CDR1 is SGHRS and CDR2 is YFSETQ. Between the trimmed V and J ends, which lost 4 bases and 2 bases, there was a span of 10 bases. The CDR3 runs 14 residues. CDR3 sequence reads: CASSQLAPYNEQFF. Written as DNA, the CDR3 is TGCGCCAGCAGCCAACTAGCCCCCTACAATGAGCAGTTCTTC.

CDR3 amino acids: CASSPESGSPLHF. As DNA, the CDR3 is TGTGCCAGTAGCCCAGAGAGCGGTTCACCCCTCCACTTT. The rearrangement joins TRBV19 to TRBJ1-6; D not resolved. The V gene's germline CDR1 is LNHDA and CDR2 SQIVND (reference sequence). Trimming left V 6 bases short and J 9 bases short, with 12 bases between. This CDR3 has 13 amino acids.

V gene TRBV5-4 combines with J gene TRBJ2-3; 12 bases agree with TRBD1. CDR3 size: 17 residues. V was clipped by 5 bases and J by 5 bases; unmatched bases: 12. Germline values: CDR1 SGHNT, CDR2 YYREEE (reference sequence). In DNA, the CDR3 is TGTGCCAGCAGTCCCACAGCCGGGACAGGGGGCGAAGATACGCAGTATTTT. Its protein product is CASSPTAGTGGEDTQYF.

The V call is TRBV6-5, the J call TRBJ1-6; D gene unclear. V was clipped by 7 bases and J by 11 bases, with 15 bases between them. The CDR3 runs to 13 residues. From germline, CDR1 is MNHEY and CDR2 SVGAGI. The CDR3 protein is CASTLEVAAPLHF. The CDR3 DNA is TGTGCCAGCACCCTGGAGGTGGCGGCACCCCTCCACTTT.

This sequence joins TRBV7-2 and TRBJ2-7; D is possibly TRBD1 (6 bases). Germline V gene lookup returns CDR1 SGHTA and CDR2 FQGNSA. The ends were cut back, 5 bases at V and 0 bases at J, with 11 bases in the middle. This CDR3 has 14 amino acids. The CDR3 DNA is TGTGCCAGCAGCGAGGACAGCGCCTCCTACGAGCAGTACTTC. Its protein is CASSEDSASYEQYF.

The genes are TRBV5-4 and TRBJ2-5; 9 bases are a match to TRBD2. CDR3 length: 17 residues. V shed 4 bases, J shed 3 bases, and the junction held 13 bases outside the gene matches. Germline CDR1 SGHNT, CDR2 YYREEE (reference sequence). This CDR3 reads CASSGSRGAGGKETQYF. CDR3 bases: TGTGCCAGCAGCGGTTCTAGGGGAGCGGGGGGTAAAGAGACCCAGTACTTC. Drawing the rest from reference TRBV5-4 and TRBJ2-5, the complete variable domain is ETGVTQSPTHLIKTRGQQVTLRCSSQSGHNTVSWYQQALGQGPQFIFQYYREEENGRGNFPPRFSGLQFPNYSSELNVNALELDDSALYLCASSGSRGAGGKETQYFGPGTRLLVL.

This chain connects TRBV2 to TRBJ1-4, with D unresolved. The CDR3 runs to 13 residues. Germline V gives CDR1 SNHLY, CDR2 FYNNEI. Trimming removed 10 bases at V and 5 bases at J, with 14 bases between. The CDR3, as DNA: TGTGCCAAGCAATCCAGCGCCAATGAAAAACTGTTTTTT. Residues: CAKQSSANEKLFF.

The V call is TRBV5-6, the J call TRBJ2-5; 7 positions agree with TRBD2. V dropped 2 bases and J dropped 4; count of bases not matched to a gene: 8. The CDR3 runs 15 residues. Germline V gene data show CDR1 as SGHDT and CDR2 as YYEEEE. The CDR3 loop reads CASSFYRLAPETQYF. CDR3 coding DNA: TGTGCCAGCAGCTTCTACCGACTAGCCCCAGAGACCCAGTACTTC.

V is TRBV19 and J is TRBJ2-1, with D perhaps matching TRBD2 (6 bases). V gave up 10 bases and J gave up 0 bases, with 13 bases separating them. The CDR3 is 14 residues long. From germline, CDR1 is LNHDA and CDR2 SQIVND (reference sequence). CDR3 nucleotides: TGTGCCACTATAGACGGGAGCTCCTACAATGAGCAGTTCTTC. This translates into CATIDGSSYNEQFF.

The rearrangement joins TRBV2 to TRBJ1-5, with 10 bases fitting TRBD1. The CDR3 extends over 13 amino acids. From germline, CDR1 is SNHLY and CDR2 FYNNEI. V trimming: 8 bases; J trimming: 6 bases; junction bases outside the gene matches: 4. CDR3 DNA sequence: TGTGCCAGCGGACAGGGGGACGGTCAGCCCCAGCATTTT. Translating gives CASGQGDGQPQHF.

This clone has just one count. This chain joins TRBV6-5 and TRBJ1-2; 7 positions match TRBD1. The germline gives CDR1 MNHEY, CDR2 SVGAGI. Germline trimming cut 5 bases from V and 1 base from J; bases unmatched to any gene: 4. The CDR3 runs to 14 residues. CDR3 region: CASSPRGDNYGYTF. The CDR3 DNA reads TGTGCCAGCAGTCCCAGGGGGGATAACTATGGCTACACCTTC.

This clone was counted between two and nine times. The chain combines TRBV23-1 with TRBJ2-5; 7 positions match TRBD2. TRBV23-1 is assigned to the ORF class and has an uncertain function. The CDR3 runs to 17 residues. J gave up 2 bases and V 0 bases, and 9 bases lay outside the gene matches. CDR3 sequence reads: CASSQSGWEGPQETQYF. The CDR3 nucleotides are TGCGCCAGCAGTCAATCTGGCTGGGAGGGACCACAAGAGACCCAGTACTTC.

The gene calls are TRBV6-5 and TRBJ2-2, with D possibly matching TRBD2 (6 bases). The V gene's germline CDR1 is MNHEY and CDR2 SVGAGI. This CDR3 has 16 amino acids. Trimming removed 2 bases from V and 1 base from J, with 11 bases in between. This CDR3 reads CASSYPAGGNTGELFF. For the CDR3, the DNA is TGTGCCAGCAGTTACCCCGCCGGGGGGAACACCGGGGAGCTGTTTTTT.

V gene TRBV9 combines with J gene TRBJ2-1; D unresolved. V shed 0 bases and J shed 9 bases, with 16 bases lying between them. Germline CDR1 is SGDLS and CDR2 is YYNGEE. There are 15 residues in the CDR3. In nucleotides, the CDR3 is TGTGCCAGCAGCGTAGGGCCCCCGGTTGGAGTTGAGCAGTTCTTC. Protein sequence: CASSVGPPVGVEQFF.